A single sample gave rise to the 26 T cell receptor beta chains below, sequenced in a study of blood T cell repertoires in COVID-19. Generated by immunoSEQ multiplex PCR, the TCRdb table keeps only in-frame clones and is missing some. The table lists 290,000 or so clones, roughly 80% of them singletons, with less than 5.5% in the top ten. Sequencing was carried out using PBMCs or T cells enriched from blood (not recorded which). All receptors derive from a man aged 35 to 55 who had been exposed to COVID-19.

The genes are TRBV13 and TRBJ1-2; tentatively, D is TRBD1 (6 bases). V was clipped by 5 bases and J by 4 bases, with 14 bases between them. The CDR3 spans 14 residues. CDR1 is PRHDT, CDR2 FYEKMQ, per germline (reference sequence). CDR3 sequence: CASSPRTVPYGYTF. The CDR3 DNA reads as TGTGCCAGCAGCCCACGGACAGTACCCTATGGCTACACCTTC.

The J gene is TRBJ2-5, the V gene TRBV6-4; D not resolved. Trimming stripped 3 bases from V and 1 base from J, with 6 bases between. Germline V gene sequence: CDR1 MRHNA, CDR2 SNTAGT. The CDR3 length is 13 residues. The CDR3 is CASSESPQETQYF. The CDR3 DNA sequence: TGTGCCAGCAGTGAGAGTCCCCAAGAGACCCAGTACTTC.

The V call is TRBV7-4, the J call TRBJ2-1; 7 bases map to TRBD2. J gave up 0 bases and V 1 base, and 9 bases lay outside the gene matches. The CDR3 length is 18 residues. The V gene's germline CDR1 is SGHVT and CDR2 SQSDAQ. Here the CDR3 reads CASSLVPSGPSSYNEQFF. CDR3 sequence (DNA): TGTGCCAGCAGCTTAGTTCCTAGCGGCCCGAGCTCCTACAATGAGCAGTTCTTC. Looking up the rest from reference TRBV7-4 and TRBJ2-1 gives the full variable domain: GAGVSQSPRYKVAKRGRDVALRCDSISGHVTLYWYRQTLGQGSEVLTYSQSDAQRDKSGRPSGRFSAERPERSVSTLKIQRTEQGDSAVYLCASSLVPSGPSSYNEQFFGPGTRLTVL.

The chain uses TRBV7-9 and TRBJ2-1; 7 bases agree with TRBD1. With 4 bases clipped from V and 12 bases from J, the junction kept 6 bases outside the gene matches. This CDR3 comprises 12 residues. Per the germline V gene, CDR1 is SEHNR and CDR2 is FQNEAQ (reference sequence). The CDR3, as DNA: TGTGCCAGCAGCTCGGACAGGAGGATGCAGTTCTTC. Its protein product is CASSSDRRMQFF.

This clone was observed a handful of times. V and J are TRBV12-3 or TRBV12-4 and TRBJ1-1; D unresolved. Trimming shortened V by 2 bases and J by 2 bases, and 6 bases separated the two germline ends. This CDR3 comprises 13 residues. CDR3 bases: TGTGCCAGCAGTTTAATGCTAAACACTGAAGCTTTCTTT. Translated, it gives CASSLMLNTEAFF.

The rearrangement uses TRBV6-5 and TRBJ2-1, with D possibly TRBD2 on 6 matching bases. V was trimmed by 6 bases and J by 6 bases, leaving 15 bases between them. The CDR3 is 14 amino acids. CDR1 and CDR2 (germline): MNHEY, SVGAGI. CDR3 region: CASRGLTNPNEQFF. CDR3 DNA sequence: TGTGCCAGCAGGGGACTGACTAACCCCAATGAGCAGTTCTTC.

This clone was seen a few times. The chain carries TRBV5-4 and TRBJ2-2, with 9 bases matching TRBD1. V trimming: 5 bases; J trimming: 4 bases; junction bases outside the gene matches: 9. The CDR3 is made up of 16 amino acids. Germline CDR1 and CDR2: SGHNT and YYREEE (reference sequence). The CDR3 is CASRSDRGEVTGELFF. CDR3 bases: TGTGCCAGCAGAAGTGACAGGGGGGAGGTCACCGGGGAGCTGTTTTTT.

CDR3 coding DNA: TGTGCCAGCAGCCTTGCGAGCGGGAGGCTTGGGGAGCTGTTTTTT. Amino acids: CASSLASGRLGELFF. The chain links TRBV3-1 (or the pseudogene TRBV3-2) to TRBJ2-2, with TRBD2 matching 9 bases. Germline V lookup: CDR1 LGHDT, CDR2 YNNKEL (reference sequence). The ends lost 4 bases at V and 8 bases at J; junction bases unmatched: 8. This CDR3 comprises 15 residues.

This rearrangement joins TRBV29-1 to TRBJ2-7; 8 bases map to TRBD2. Trimming at V came to 3 bases and at J to 0 bases, leaving 7 bases not matched to a gene. The CDR3 covers 15 residues. Germline V gives CDR1 SQVTM, CDR2 ANQGSEA. CDR3 region: CSVDLAGKSSYEQYF. The CDR3 coding sequence is TGCAGCGTTGATCTAGCGGGTAAAAGCTCCTACGAGCAGTACTTC.

The V call is TRBV30, the J call TRBJ2-7; 10 bases are shared with TRBD2. Germline CDR1 GTSNPN, CDR2 SVGIG (reference sequence). The V segment lost 0 bases and the J segment 5 bases; nucleotides outside the gene matches: 4. The CDR3 is 14 residues long. The CDR3 DNA follows: TGTGCCTGGAGTGTAATAGCGGGAGGCGACGAGCAGTACTTC. This sequence encodes CAWSVIAGGDEQYF.

This clone came up many times. In DNA form, the CDR3 reads TGTGCCAGCAGTGAAATGAGGGATGGAGGTTCCTACGAGCAGTACTTC. This gives the protein CASSEMRDGGSYEQYF. The chain has TRBV2 and TRBJ2-7; the D gene is possibly TRBD2 (5 bases). V dropped 2 bases and J dropped 1 base, with 15 bases sitting between them. The CDR3 is made up of 16 amino acids. Germline V lookup: CDR1 SNHLY, CDR2 FYNNEI.

This sequence joins TRBV5-1 and TRBJ2-7, with D perhaps TRBD1 (6 bases). V lost 6 bases, J lost 3 bases, and 10 bases lay in between. Germline V gives CDR1 SGHRS, CDR2 YFSETQ. The CDR3 runs 12 residues. This CDR3 is CASNGDNYEQYF. In DNA form, the CDR3 reads TGCGCCAGCAATGGGGACAACTACGAGCAGTACTTC.

There are a few counts of this clone. The rearrangement joins TRBV19 to TRBJ2-1; 8 bases agree with TRBD1. CDR1 is LNHDA and CDR2 is SQIVND in the germline V gene (reference sequence). Trimming cost V 4 bases and J 9 bases; bases outside gene matches: 11. This CDR3 comprises 15 residues. CDR3 loop: CASSRGKGTGGEQFF. The CDR3, as DNA: TGTGCCAGTAGTAGAGGGAAAGGGACAGGTGGTGAGCAGTTCTTC.

Details on this clone: One end of the junction is discordant with germline, which a read error may explain. The V gene is TRBV7-7, the J gene TRBJ2-1; 14 nucleotides line up with TRBD2. The germline CDR1 and CDR2 sequences are SSHAT and FNYEAQ (reference sequence). The CDR3 consists of 19 residues. DNA for the CDR3: TGTGCTAGCAGCCCACTCAGACTAGCGGGAGGGAAAAACTACAATGAGCAGTTCTTC. Amino acids: CASSPLRLAGGKNYNEQFF.

The CDR3 DNA reads TGTGCCAGCACCCCGGTGGGAGGAGTGAAGGGCTACACCTTC. The encoded protein is CASTPVGGVKGYTF. The rearrangement joins TRBV11-2 to TRBJ1-2; D is ambiguous. The CDR3 runs 14 residues. The germline V gene encodes CDR1 SGHAT and CDR2 FQNNGV. V was cut by 7 bases and J by 8 bases, with 20 bases left in between.

V gene TRBV2 combines with J gene TRBJ2-2; D is possibly TRBD2 (5 bases). The CDR3 totals 14 residues. Germline lookup yields CDR1 SNHLY and CDR2 FYNNEI. Trimming stripped 9 bases from V and 0 bases from J, with 11 bases between. The CDR3 loop reads CAREADSNTGELFF. The CDR3 region has the DNA TGTGCCAGAGAAGCGGACTCGAACACCGGGGAGCTGTTTTTT.

The V gene is TRBV7-9, the J gene TRBJ2-6, with a tentative D call TRBD2 (6 bases). This CDR3 is 17 amino acids long. The V gene's germline CDR1 is SEHNR and CDR2 FQNEAQ (reference sequence). V lost 1 base and J 4 bases, leaving 14 bases between the germline ends. The CDR3 nucleotides read TGTGCCAGCAGCTTAGTAGTAGGAGGGACCGGGGCCAACGTCCTGACTTTC. Its translation is CASSLVVGGTGANVLTF. The full variable domain, rest sourced from reference TRBV7-9 and TRBJ2-6, is DTGVSQNPRHKITKRGQNVTFRCDPISEHNRLYWYRQTLGQGPEFLTYFQNEAQLEKSRLLSDRFSAERPKGSFSTLEIQRTEQGDSAMYLCASSLVVGGTGANVLTFGAGSRLTVL.

The V and J genes are TRBV7-2 and TRBJ2-1; 9 bases are shared with TRBD2. The germline V gene encodes CDR1 SGHTA and CDR2 FQGNSA. V was clipped by 5 bases and J by 7 bases; unmatched bases: 9. CDR3 length: 15 amino acids. CDR3 DNA sequence: TGTGCCAGCAGCCAGAATAGCGGGAGATTGAATGAGCAGTTCTTC. This translates into CASSQNSGRLNEQFF.

This clone was counted a few times. CDR3 in amino acids: CASSSKTGRADTQYF. The CDR3 nucleotides are TGTGCCAGCAGCTCCAAGACAGGGCGGGCAGATACGCAGTATTTT. The gene calls are TRBV7-3 and TRBJ2-3; 7 bases map to TRBD1. The CDR3 contains 15 residues. V gave up 4 bases and J gave up 4 bases; unmatched junction bases: 8. Germline values: CDR1 SGHTA, CDR2 FQGTGA.

This rearrangement joins TRBV12-3 or TRBV12-4 to TRBJ2-3; D uncertain. V lost 3 bases, J lost 12 bases, and 13 bases lay in between. This CDR3 spans 12 amino acids. The CDR3 protein is CASSLPRAPQYF. For the CDR3, the DNA is TGTGCCAGCAGTTTGCCCCGTGCGCCCCAGTATTTT.

This clone was seen just once. The chain employs TRBV3-1 (or the pseudogene TRBV3-2) and TRBJ1-3, with D possibly being TRBD1 (6 bases). The germline V gene has CDR1 LGHDT and CDR2 YNNKEL (reference sequence). V lost 3 bases to trimming and J lost 7 bases, with 13 bases between them. The CDR3 contains 14 residues. CDR3 coding DNA: TGTGCCAGCAGCCAGACAGGACAGACGAACACCATATATTTT. It specifies CASSQTGQTNTIYF.

The J gene is TRBJ2-2, the V gene TRBV24-1, with D perhaps matching TRBD1 (6 bases). Germline V gene data show CDR1 as KGHDR and CDR2 as SFDVKD. Trimming pared 9 bases from V and 5 bases from J, leaving 12 bases between. CDR3 size: 13 residues. The CDR3 loop reads CATDSGVTGELFF. DNA of the CDR3: TGTGCCACCGACTCAGGGGTGACCGGGGAGCTGTTTTTT.

The chain couples TRBV25-1 to TRBJ2-1, with 11 bases matching TRBD2. The CDR3 covers 18 residues. In germline, CDR1 is MGHDK, CDR2 SYGVNS. Trimming cost V 5 bases and J 1 base; bases outside gene matches: 10. CDR3 DNA: TGTGCCAGCAGTTCGACTAGCGGGAAAGGGTTTTCCTACAATGAGCAGTTCTTC. It codes for CASSSTSGKGFSYNEQFF.

This clone showed up just a few times. The rearrangement joins TRBV5-8 to TRBJ2-3; tentative D call: TRBD2 (6 bases). Trimming shortened V by 4 bases and J by 2 bases, and 14 bases separated the two germline ends. This CDR3 spans 15 amino acids. Germline assignment: CDR1 SGHTS and CDR2 YDEGEE. CDR3 region: CASSRVTRATDTQYF. The CDR3 DNA follows: TGTGCCAGCAGCCGGGTGACTAGAGCCACAGATACGCAGTATTTT.

This clone was found once. The gene calls are TRBV7-9 and TRBJ2-7; 9 bases agree with TRBD1. The J segment lost 4 bases and the V segment lost 5 bases, leaving 12 bases of the junction unmatched. The CDR3 has 16 amino acids. Germline V gene data show CDR1 as SEHNR and CDR2 as FQNEAQ (reference sequence). CDR3 sequence (DNA): TGTGCCAGCAGCCAAGAGAACGGACAGGGGCAGTACGAGCAGTACTTC. It yields the protein CASSQENGQGQYEQYF.

The rearrangement joins TRBV19 to TRBJ2-5; 7 bases map to TRBD2. This CDR3 contains 15 residues. Germline-derived CDR1 and CDR2 are LNHDA and SQIVND (reference sequence). The V segment lost 2 bases and the J segment 0 bases; nucleotides outside the gene matches: 3. The CDR3 coding sequence is TGTGCCAGTAGTATACAGCGGGGCTACCAAGAGACCCAGTACTTC. Its protein is CASSIQRGYQETQYF. Variable domain in full (rest from reference TRBV19 and TRBJ2-5): DGGITQSPKYLFRKEGQNVTLSCEQNLNHDAMYWYRQDPGQGLRLIYYSQIVNDFQKGDIAEGYSVSREKKESFPLTVTSAQKNPTAFYLCASSIQRGYQETQYFGPGTRLLVL.